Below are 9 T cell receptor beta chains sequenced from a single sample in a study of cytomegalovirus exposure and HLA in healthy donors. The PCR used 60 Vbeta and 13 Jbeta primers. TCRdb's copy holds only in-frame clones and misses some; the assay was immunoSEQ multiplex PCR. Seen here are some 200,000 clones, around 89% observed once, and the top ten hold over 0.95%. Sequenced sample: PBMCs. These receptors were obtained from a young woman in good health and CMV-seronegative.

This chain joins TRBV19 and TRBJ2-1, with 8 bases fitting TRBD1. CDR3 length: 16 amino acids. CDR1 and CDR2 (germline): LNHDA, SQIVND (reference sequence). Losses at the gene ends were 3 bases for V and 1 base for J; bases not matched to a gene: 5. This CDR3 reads CASSIGQGRSYNEQFF. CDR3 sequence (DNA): TGTGCCAGTAGTATTGGACAGGGTCGGTCCTACAATGAGCAGTTCTTC.

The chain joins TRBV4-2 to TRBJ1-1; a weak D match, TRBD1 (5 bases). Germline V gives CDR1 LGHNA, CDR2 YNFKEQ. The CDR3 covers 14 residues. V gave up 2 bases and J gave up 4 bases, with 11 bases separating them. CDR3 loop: CASSQSGRVTEAFF. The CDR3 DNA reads TGTGCCAGCAGCCAATCAGGCAGGGTCACTGAAGCTTTCTTT.

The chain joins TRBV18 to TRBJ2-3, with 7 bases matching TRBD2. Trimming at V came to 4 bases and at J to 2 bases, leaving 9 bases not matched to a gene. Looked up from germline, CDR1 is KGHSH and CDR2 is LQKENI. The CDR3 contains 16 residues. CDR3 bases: TGTGCCAGCTCACACTTAGCGGGTAGTTCCACAGATACGCAGTATTTT. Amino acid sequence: CASSHLAGSSTDTQYF.

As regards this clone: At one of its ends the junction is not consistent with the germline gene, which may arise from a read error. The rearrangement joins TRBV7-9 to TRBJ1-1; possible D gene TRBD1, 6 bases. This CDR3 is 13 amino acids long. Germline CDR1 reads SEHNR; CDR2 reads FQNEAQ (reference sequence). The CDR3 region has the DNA TGTTCCAGCAGCCTCACCGCCGGGACAGAAGCTTTCTTT. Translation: CSSSLTAGTEAFF.

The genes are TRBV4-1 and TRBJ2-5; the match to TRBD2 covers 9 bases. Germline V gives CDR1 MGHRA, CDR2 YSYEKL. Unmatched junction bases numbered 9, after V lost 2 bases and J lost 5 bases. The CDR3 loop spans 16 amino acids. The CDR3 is CASSQSLAGRGETQYF. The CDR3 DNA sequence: TGCGCCAGCAGCCAATCTCTAGCGGGGCGTGGGGAGACCCAGTACTTC.

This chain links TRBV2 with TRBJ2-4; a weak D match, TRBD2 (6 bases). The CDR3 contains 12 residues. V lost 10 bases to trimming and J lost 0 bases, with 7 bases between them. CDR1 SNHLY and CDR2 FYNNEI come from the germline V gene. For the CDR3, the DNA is TGTGCCACGGGAGTAGCCAAAAACATTCAGTACTTC. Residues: CATGVAKNIQYF.

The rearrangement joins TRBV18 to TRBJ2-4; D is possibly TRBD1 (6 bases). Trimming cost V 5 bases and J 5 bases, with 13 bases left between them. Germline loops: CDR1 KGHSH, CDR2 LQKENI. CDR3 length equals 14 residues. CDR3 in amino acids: CASSKRDTQNIQYF. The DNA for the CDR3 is TGTGCCAGCTCAAAAAGGGACACGCAAAACATTCAGTACTTC.

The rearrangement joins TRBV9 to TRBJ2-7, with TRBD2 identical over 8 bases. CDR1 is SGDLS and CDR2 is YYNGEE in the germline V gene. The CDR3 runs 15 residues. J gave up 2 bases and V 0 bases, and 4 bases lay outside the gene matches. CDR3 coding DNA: TGTGCCAGCAGCGTAGTTGATAGCGGGGCCTACGAGCAGTACTTC. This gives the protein CASSVVDSGAYEQYF.

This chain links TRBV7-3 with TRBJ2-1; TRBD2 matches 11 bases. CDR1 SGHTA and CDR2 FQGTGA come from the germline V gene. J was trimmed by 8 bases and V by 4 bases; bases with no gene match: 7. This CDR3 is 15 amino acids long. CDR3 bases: TGTGCCAGCAGCTCAACCGGGACTAGCGGCGATGAGCAGTTCTTC. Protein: CASSSTGTSGDEQFF.